This T cell receptor beta chain stems from a study of early T cells in non-severe SARS-CoV-2 infection. This clonotype has only a few counts. TCRdb fed the 5' RACE reads into MiXCR, producing one record per CDR3 protein. The sample lists 65,000 to 95,000 distinct CDR3 sequences, 11% to 15% occurring once. The CDR3 is 16 amino acids. Germline CDR1 reads SGDLS; CDR2 reads YYNGEE. V gave up 0 bases and J gave up 4 bases; unmatched junction bases: 5. This TCR derives from an adult who was a healthcare worker with PCR-confirmed SARS-CoV-2 infection or an uninfected control (not recorded which). The rearrangement links TRBV9 to TRBJ2-2, with 8 bases that match TRBD1. Material: whole blood. Written as DNA, the CDR3 is TGTGCCAGCAGCGTAGGAAGGACAGGGCCCACCGGGGAGCTGTTTTTT. Protein product: CASSVGRTGPTGELFF.